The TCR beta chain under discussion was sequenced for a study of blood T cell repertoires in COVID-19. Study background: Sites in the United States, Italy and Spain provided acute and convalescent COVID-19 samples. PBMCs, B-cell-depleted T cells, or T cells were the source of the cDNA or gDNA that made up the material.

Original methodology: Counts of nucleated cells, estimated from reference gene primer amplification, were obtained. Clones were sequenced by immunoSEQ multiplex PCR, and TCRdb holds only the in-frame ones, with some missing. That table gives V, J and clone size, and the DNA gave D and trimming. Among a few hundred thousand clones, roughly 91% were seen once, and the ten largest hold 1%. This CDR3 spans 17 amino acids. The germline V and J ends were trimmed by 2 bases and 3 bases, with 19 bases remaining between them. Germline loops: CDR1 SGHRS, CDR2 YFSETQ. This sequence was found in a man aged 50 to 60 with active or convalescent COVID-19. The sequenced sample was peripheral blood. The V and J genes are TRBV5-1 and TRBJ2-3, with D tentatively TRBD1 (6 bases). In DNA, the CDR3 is TGCGCCAGCAGCTTTTATTCCTTGGGGGCTCCGACAGATACGCAGTATTTT. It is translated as CASSFYSLGAPTDTQYF.